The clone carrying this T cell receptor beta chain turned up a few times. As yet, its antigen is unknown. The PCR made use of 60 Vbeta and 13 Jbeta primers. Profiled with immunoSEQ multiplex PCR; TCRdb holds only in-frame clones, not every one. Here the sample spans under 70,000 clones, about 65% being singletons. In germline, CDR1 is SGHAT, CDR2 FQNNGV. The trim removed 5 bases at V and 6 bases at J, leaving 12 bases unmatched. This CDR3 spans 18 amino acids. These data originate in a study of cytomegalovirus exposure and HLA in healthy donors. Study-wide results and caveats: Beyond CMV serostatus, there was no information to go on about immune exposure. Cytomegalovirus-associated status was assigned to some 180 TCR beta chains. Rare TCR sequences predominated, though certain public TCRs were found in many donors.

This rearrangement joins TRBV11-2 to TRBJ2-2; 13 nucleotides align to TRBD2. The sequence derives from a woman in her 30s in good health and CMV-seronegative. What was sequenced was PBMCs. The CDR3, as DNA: TGTGCCAGCAGCCCCGGGACTAGCGGGGTCAAACGATCCGGGGAGCTGTTTTTT. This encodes CASSPGTSGVKRSGELFF.